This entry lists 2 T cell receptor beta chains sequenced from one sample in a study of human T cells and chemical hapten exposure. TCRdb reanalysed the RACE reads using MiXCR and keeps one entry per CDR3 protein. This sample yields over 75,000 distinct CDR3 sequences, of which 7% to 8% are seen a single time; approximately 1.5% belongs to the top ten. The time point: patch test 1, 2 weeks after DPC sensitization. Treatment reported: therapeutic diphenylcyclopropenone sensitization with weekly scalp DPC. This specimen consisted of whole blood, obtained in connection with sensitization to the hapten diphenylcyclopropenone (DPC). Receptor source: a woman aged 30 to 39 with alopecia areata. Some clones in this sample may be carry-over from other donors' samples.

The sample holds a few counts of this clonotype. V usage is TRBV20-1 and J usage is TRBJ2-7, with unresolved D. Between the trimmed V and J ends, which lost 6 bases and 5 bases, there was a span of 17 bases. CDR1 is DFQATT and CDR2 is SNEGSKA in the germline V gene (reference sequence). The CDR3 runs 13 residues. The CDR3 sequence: CSAWGGYRDEQYF. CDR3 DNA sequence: TGCAGTGCCTGGGGTGGGTATAGGGACGAGCAGTACTTC.

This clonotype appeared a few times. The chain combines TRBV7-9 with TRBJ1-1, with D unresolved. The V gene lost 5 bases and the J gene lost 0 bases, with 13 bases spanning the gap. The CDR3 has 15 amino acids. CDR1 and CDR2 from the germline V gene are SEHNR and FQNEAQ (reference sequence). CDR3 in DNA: TGTGCCAGCAGCCCGAGACAACACATGAACACTGAAGCTTTCTTT. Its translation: CASSPRQHMNTEAFF. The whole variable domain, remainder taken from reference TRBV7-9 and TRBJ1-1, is DTGVSQNPRHKITKRGQNVTFRCDPISEHNRLYWYRQTLGQGPEFLTYFQNEAQLEKSRLLSDRFSAERPKGSFSTLEIQRTEQGDSAMYLCASSPRQHMNTEAFFGQGTRLTVV.